Here is one TCR beta chain with its context. The antigen is not known. These data are taken from a study of cytomegalovirus exposure and HLA in healthy donors. Study findings and constraints: Published work reported that the classifier diagnosed cytomegalovirus status with high specificity and sensitivity. In vitro confirmation showed three CMV-associated chains to be CMV antigen specific.

This table comes from immunoSEQ multiplex PCR, and its TCRdb copy is limited to in-frame clones, with some not included. The sample holds some 150,000 clones; roughly nine tenths are singletons and the top ten take roughly 9.2%. The CDR3 totals 15 residues. V lost 5 bases, J lost 0 bases, and 11 bases lay in between. Per germline, CDR1 MNHNY and CDR2 SVGAGI (reference sequence). Sequenced material: PBMCs. The TCR originated in a woman younger than 35 in good health and CMV-seropositive. J is TRBJ2-1 and V is TRBV6-6, with D perhaps TRBD2 (5 bases). The CDR3 nucleotides are TGTGCCAGCAGTGGACGGACTCGCTCCTACAATGAGCAGTTCTTC. Translation gives CASSGRTRSYNEQFF.